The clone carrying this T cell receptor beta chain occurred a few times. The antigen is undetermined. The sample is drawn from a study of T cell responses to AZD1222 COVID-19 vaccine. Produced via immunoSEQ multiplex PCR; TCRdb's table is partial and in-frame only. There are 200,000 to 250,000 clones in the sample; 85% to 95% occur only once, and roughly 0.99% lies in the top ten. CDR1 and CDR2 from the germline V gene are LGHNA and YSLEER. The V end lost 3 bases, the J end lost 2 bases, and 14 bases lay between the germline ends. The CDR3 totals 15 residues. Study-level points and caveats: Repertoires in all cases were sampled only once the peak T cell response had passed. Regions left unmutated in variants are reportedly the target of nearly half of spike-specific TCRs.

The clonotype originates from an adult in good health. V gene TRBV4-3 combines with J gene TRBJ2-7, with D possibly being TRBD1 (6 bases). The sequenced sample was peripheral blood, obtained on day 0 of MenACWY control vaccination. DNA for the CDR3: TGCGCCAGCAGCCAGGGTAAGACAGGCCCCTACGAGCAGTACTTC. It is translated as CASSQGKTGPYEQYF.